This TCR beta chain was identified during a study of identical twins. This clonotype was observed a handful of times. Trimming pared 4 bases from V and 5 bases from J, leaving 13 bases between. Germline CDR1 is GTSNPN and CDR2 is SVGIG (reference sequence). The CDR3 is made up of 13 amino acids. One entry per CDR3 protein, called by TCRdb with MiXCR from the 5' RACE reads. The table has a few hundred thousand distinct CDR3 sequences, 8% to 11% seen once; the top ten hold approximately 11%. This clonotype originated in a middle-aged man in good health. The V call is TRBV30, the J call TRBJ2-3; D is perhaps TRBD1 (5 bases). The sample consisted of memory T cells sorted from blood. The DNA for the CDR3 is TGTGCCTGGACCCAGCAGGGTGGAGATACGCAGTATTTT. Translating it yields CAWTQQGGDTQYF.